Listed below are T cell receptor beta chains from one sample, sequenced in a study of blood T cells in healthy people across ages. From the 5' RACE reads, TCRdb called clonotypes with MiXCR, one entry per CDR3 protein. The top ten hold roughly 31% of the sample, which has about 680,000 distinct CDR3 sequences, more than 40% seen once. Source material: blood. The source is a woman in her sixties in good health. The CDR3 runs from the conserved cysteine through the conserved F or W. The D gene is left open where the match is weak. Clone size is stated in some rows and not others, as once, few, many or a class when expanded.

size: .; J: TRBJ1-4; D: .; V: TRBV13; CDR3: CASNPYRSRGPPTNEKLFF; DNA: TGTGCCAGCAACCCATACCGGAGCAGGGGACCTCCAACTAATGAAAAACTGTTTTTT
size: few; J: TRBJ2-1; D: .; V: TRBV29-1; CDR3: CSGLYNEQFF; DNA: TGCAGCGGCCTTTACAATGAGCAGTTCTTC
size: .; J: TRBJ2-7; D: TRBD1; V: TRBV6-6; CDR3: CASTLPGTAYEQYF; DNA: TGTGCCAGCACCTTACCCGGGACAGCCTACGAGCAGTACTTC
size: .; J: TRBJ2-5; D: .; V: TRBV12-3/TRBV12-4; CDR3: CASSLNSRSKETQYF; DNA: TGTGCCAGCAGTTTAAACTCGAGGTCGAAAGAGACCCAGTACTTC
size: .; J: TRBJ2-3; D: TRBD2; V: TRBV28; CDR3: CASSLGPSGRRTDTQYF; DNA: TGTGCCAGCAGTTTAGGTCCGAGCGGGAGGCGGACAGATACGCAGTATTTT
size: once; J: TRBJ2-7; D: TRBD1; V: TRBV5-5; CDR3: CASSLVPSGTGSSYEQYF; DNA: TGTGCCAGCAGCTTGGTGCCCTCCGGGACAGGGAGCTCCTACGAGCAGTACTTC
size: few; J: TRBJ2-7; D: TRBD1; V: TRBV20-1; CDR3: CSASDRGRLSYEQYF; DNA: TGCAGTGCGTCCGACAGGGGCCGATTGTCCTACGAGCAGTACTTC
size: .; J: TRBJ2-2; D: TRBD1; V: TRBV4-2; CDR3: CASSQVDSDRVGQLFF; DNA: TGTGCCAGCAGCCAAGTCGACTCGGACAGGGTCGGTCAGCTGTTTTTT
size: .; J: TRBJ2-1; D: TRBD2; V: TRBV7-3; CDR3: CASSLIGGSYQFF; DNA: TGTGCCAGCAGCTTAATCGGCGGGAGTTATCAGTTCTTC
size: .; J: TRBJ1-6; D: .; V: TRBV5-6; CDR3: CASSLTWGRGSPLHF; DNA: TGCGCCAGCAGCTTAACTTGGGGAAGAGGATCACCCCTCCACTTT